This paragraph covers one TCR beta chain sequence. What it binds is not known. This sample was taken from a study of cytomegalovirus exposure and HLA in healthy donors. Whole-study findings and limits: Relative to the approximately 670-donor mean, N-insertions were reportedly fewer in an Asian-associated ancestry cluster in a later analysis.

CDR1 MNHEY and CDR2 SVGAGI come from the germline V gene. The CDR3 length is 16 residues. V was pared by 0 bases and J by 8 bases, with 6 bases of the junction left unmatched. The PCR contained 60 Vbeta and 13 Jbeta primers. Sequencing used immunoSEQ multiplex PCR; TCRdb keeps in-frame clones, though not all of them. This table holds some 190,000 clones, 80% found once. The specimen sequenced was PBMCs. The sequence was obtained from a girl aged 10 to 17 in good health and CMV-seropositive. The J gene is TRBJ1-3, the V gene TRBV6-5; 11 positions agree with TRBD1. CDR3 protein: CASSYSPDRGQDTIYF. The CDR3 coding sequence is TGTGCCAGCAGTTACTCCCCGGACAGGGGGCAGGACACCATATATTTT.